This T cell receptor (beta chain) was observed in a study of shared clonotypes between healthy human individuals. Donors included only healthy HIV-negative adults lacking recent acute infections or vaccinations. Trimming left V 0 bases short and J 3 bases short, with 3 bases between. CDR3 length equals 11 residues. In germline, CDR1 is DFQATT, CDR2 SNEGSKA (reference sequence). How the authors handled the data: ImmunoSEQ gave junction-only sequences without quality scores, so filtering differed. TCRdb's table, derived via immunoSEQ multiplex PCR, lists solely in-frame clones and lacks some. V and J calls plus clone size are reproduced from that table; the DNA served to infer D and trimming. In the table there are around 450,000 clones, about 76% of which are singletons.

The source of this sequence is a woman in her thirties or forties in good health. Some clones in this sample may be carry-over from other donors' samples. The material sequenced was PBMCs. The chain couples TRBV20-1 to TRBJ2-7; D gene unclear. The CDR3 DNA follows: TGCAGTGCTAGAGAAGGCTACGAGCAGTACTTC. Protein: CSAREGYEQYF.